This T cell receptor (beta chain) was profiled in a study of T cells in Graves' hyperthyroidism and ophthalmopathy. The CDR3 has 12 residues. The germline V and J ends were trimmed by 0 bases and 6 bases, with 6 bases remaining between them. The germline CDR1 and CDR2 sequences are SGDLS and YYNGEE. The cohort's ophthalmopathy patients, a group with duration under 3 months, had a Clinical Activity Score of at least 3 and a NOSPECS grade of at least 4. Clinical symptoms, serum thyroxine, TRAb, thyroid ultrasound and orbital computed tomography informed diagnoses. The CDR3 regions of TCR beta were amplified from RNA transcripts. The study used the HTBI primer set for a first-round RT-PCR of the TCR CDR3. TCRdb re-derived calls from the multiplex PCR reads in MiXCR, one entry per CDR3 protein. This repertoire shows roughly 290,000 distinct CDR3 sequences, over 15% found once; its top ten account for around 57%.

The rearrangement joins TRBV9 to TRBJ2-5; D gene ambiguous. Source material: blood. This receptor was identified in a woman in her sixties with Graves' ophthalmopathy. CDR3 sequence reads: CASSVDLQTQYF. In DNA, the CDR3 is TGTGCCAGCAGCGTAGACCTACAGACCCAGTACTTC.